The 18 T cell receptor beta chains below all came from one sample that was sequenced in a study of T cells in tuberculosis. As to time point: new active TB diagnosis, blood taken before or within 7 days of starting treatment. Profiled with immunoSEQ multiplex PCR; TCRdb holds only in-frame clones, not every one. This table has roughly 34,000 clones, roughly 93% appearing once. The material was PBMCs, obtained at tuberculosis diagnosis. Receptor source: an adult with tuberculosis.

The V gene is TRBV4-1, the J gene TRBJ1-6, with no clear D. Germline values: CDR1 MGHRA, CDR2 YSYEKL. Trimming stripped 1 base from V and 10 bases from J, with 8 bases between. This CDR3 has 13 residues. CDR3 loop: CASSQVLPSPLHF. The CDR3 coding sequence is TGCGCCAGCAGCCAAGTTCTCCCCTCACCCCTCCACTTT.

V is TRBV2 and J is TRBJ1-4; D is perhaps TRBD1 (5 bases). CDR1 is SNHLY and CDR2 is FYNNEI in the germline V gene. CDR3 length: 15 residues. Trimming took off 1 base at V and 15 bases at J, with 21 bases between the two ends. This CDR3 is CASSEVAALGGRLFF. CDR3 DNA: TGTGCCAGCAGTGAAGTGGCTGCGCTGGGGGGAAGGTTGTTTTTT.

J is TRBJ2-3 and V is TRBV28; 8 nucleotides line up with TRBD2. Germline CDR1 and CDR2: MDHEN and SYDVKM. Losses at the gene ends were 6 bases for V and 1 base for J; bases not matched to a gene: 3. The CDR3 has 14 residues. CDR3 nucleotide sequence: TGTGCCAGCAGATCTAGCGGGCGCACAGATACGCAGTATTTT. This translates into CASRSSGRTDTQYF. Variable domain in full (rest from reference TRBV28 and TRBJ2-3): DVKVTQSSRYLVKRTGEKVFLECVQDMDHENMFWYRQDPGLGLRLIYFSYDVKMKEKGDIPEGYSVSREKKERFSLILESASTNQTSMYLCASRSSGRTDTQYFGPGTRLTVL.

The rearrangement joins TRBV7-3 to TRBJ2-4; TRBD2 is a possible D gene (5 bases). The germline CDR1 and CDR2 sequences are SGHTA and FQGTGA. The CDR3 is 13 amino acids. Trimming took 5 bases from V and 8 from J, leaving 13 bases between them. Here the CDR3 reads CASSPRPRDIQYF. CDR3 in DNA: TGTGCCAGCAGCCCCCGTCCGAGGGACATTCAGTACTTC.

In DNA, the CDR3 is TGTGCCAGCAGTTTGAGGCCACTAGCGGGAGCGGGCGAGCAGTACTTC. This translates into CASSLRPLAGAGEQYF. The V gene is TRBV27, the J gene TRBJ2-7; the match to TRBD2 covers 11 bases. Per the germline V gene, CDR1 is MNHEY and CDR2 is SMNVEV (reference sequence). The CDR3 runs to 16 residues. Germline trimming cut 3 bases from V and 6 bases from J; bases unmatched to any gene: 10.

CDR3 protein: CATSHGQYNEQFF. As DNA, the CDR3 is TGTGCCACCAGTCATGGACAGTACAATGAGCAGTTCTTC. This rearrangement joins TRBV15 to TRBJ2-1; D might be TRBD1 (6 bases). This CDR3 comprises 13 residues. Germline CDR1 is LNHNV and CDR2 is YYDKDF (reference sequence). Trimming removed 6 bases at V and 4 bases at J, with 10 bases between.

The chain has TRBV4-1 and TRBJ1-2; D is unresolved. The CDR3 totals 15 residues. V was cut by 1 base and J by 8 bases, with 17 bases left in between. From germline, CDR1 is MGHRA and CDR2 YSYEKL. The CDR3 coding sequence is TGCGCCAGCAGCCAAGGAGATCGAGGCCGGCGAGGCTACACCTTC. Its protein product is CASSQGDRGRRGYTF.

CDR3 loop: CAWIPRRGAGGNTIYF. CDR3 nucleotides: TGTGCCTGGATCCCCCGGCGCGGGGCTGGAGGAAACACCATATATTTT. V gene TRBV30 combines with J gene TRBJ1-3, with D perhaps TRBD1 (5 bases). Germline CDR1 GTSNPN, CDR2 SVGIG (reference sequence). The length of the CDR3 is 16 residues. V was pared by 4 bases and J by 4 bases, with 20 bases between.

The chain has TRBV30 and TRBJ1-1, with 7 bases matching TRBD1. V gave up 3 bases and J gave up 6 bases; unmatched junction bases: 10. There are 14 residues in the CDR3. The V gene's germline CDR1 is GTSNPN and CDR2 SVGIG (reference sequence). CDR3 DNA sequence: TGTGCCTGGAGCCCTCACTACAGGGGTGCTGAAGCTTTCTTT. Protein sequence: CAWSPHYRGAEAFF.

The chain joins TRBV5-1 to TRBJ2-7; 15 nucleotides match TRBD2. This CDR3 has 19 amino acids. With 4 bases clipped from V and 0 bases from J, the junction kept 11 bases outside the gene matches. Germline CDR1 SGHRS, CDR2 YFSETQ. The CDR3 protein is CASSNSGTSGRPSSYEQYF. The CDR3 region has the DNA TGCGCCAGCAGCAACTCTGGGACTAGCGGGAGGCCTAGCTCCTACGAGCAGTACTTC.

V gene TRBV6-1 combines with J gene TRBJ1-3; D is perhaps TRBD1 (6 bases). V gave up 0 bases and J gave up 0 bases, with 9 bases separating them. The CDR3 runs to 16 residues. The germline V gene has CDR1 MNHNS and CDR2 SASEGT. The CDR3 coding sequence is TGTGCCAGCAGTGAAGCAGGGGGAAACTCTGGAAACACCATATATTTT. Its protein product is CASSEAGGNSGNTIYF.

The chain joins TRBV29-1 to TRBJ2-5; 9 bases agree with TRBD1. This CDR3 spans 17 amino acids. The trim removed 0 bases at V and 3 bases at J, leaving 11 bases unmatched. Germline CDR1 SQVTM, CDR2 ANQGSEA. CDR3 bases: TGCAGCGTTGAAGATGGGGGGCCGGGACAGGGTGAAGAGACCCAGTACTTC. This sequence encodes CSVEDGGPGQGEETQYF.

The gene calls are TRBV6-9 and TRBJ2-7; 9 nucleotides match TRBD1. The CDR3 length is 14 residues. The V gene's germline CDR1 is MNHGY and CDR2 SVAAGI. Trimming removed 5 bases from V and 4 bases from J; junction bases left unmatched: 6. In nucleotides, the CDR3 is TGTGCCAGCAGTGTCGGACAGGGGAAATACGAGCAGTACTTC. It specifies CASSVGQGKYEQYF.

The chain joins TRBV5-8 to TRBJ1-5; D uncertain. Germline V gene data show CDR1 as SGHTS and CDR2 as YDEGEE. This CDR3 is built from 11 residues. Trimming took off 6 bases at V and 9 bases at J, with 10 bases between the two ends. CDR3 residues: CASTTPGPQHF. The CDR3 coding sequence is TGTGCCAGCACCACGCCAGGGCCCCAGCATTTT.

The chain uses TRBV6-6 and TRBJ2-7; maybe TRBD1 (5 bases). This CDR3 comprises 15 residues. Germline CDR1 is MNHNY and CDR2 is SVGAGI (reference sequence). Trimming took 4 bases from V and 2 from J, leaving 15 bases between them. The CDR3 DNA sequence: TGTGCCAGCAGTTCATTAGGGCAGGGCACCTACGAGCAGTACTTC. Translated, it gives CASSSLGQGTYEQYF.

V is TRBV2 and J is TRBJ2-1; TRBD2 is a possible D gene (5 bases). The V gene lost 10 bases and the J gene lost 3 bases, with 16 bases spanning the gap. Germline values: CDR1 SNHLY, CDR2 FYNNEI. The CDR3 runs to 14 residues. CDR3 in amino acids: CATLEGEGYNEQFF. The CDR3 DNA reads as TGTGCCACTCTAGAGGGAGAGGGCTACAATGAGCAGTTCTTC.

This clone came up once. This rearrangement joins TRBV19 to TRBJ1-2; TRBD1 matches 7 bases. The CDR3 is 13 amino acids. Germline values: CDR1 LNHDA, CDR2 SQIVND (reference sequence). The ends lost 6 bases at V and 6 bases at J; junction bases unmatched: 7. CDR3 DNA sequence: TGTGCCAGTAGGTCGACAGGGAGCGATGGCTACACCTTC. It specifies CASRSTGSDGYTF.

CDR3 amino acids: CASSFQGGSDEQYF. The CDR3 DNA is TGTGCCAGCAGTTTTCAAGGAGGGTCCGACGAGCAGTACTTC. The chain employs TRBV7-8 and TRBJ2-7; D is possibly TRBD2 (6 bases). Deletions cut 6 bases from V and 5 bases from J, with 17 bases between. This CDR3 spans 14 amino acids. The germline V gene encodes CDR1 SGHVS and CDR2 FQNEAQ.